This T cell receptor (beta chain) was identified in a study of CD8 T cells in ankylosing spondylitis. This clonotype was picked up a small number of times. Its specificity is unknown. Trimming pared 3 bases from V and 0 bases from J, leaving 6 bases between. The CDR3 consists of 14 residues. The germline CDR1 and CDR2 sequences are LGHDT and YNNKEL (reference sequence). One entry per CDR3 protein, called by TCRdb with MiXCR from the 5' RACE reads. The sample yields roughly 250,000 distinct CDR3 sequences, 8.6% seen once. Whole-study findings and limits: Matched ankylosing spondylitis synovial fluid reportedly contained a significantly enriched population of disease-linked clones.

The chain combines TRBV3-1 with TRBJ1-3; D remains unclear. The sequencing input was blood, either unsorted or a sorted T cell fraction (not recorded which). This receptor was identified in a male donor with ankylosing spondylitis or in good health (not recorded which). Here the CDR3 reads CASSQRFSGNTIYF. Here the CDR3 DNA reads TGTGCCAGCAGCCAGCGATTCTCTGGAAACACCATATATTTT.